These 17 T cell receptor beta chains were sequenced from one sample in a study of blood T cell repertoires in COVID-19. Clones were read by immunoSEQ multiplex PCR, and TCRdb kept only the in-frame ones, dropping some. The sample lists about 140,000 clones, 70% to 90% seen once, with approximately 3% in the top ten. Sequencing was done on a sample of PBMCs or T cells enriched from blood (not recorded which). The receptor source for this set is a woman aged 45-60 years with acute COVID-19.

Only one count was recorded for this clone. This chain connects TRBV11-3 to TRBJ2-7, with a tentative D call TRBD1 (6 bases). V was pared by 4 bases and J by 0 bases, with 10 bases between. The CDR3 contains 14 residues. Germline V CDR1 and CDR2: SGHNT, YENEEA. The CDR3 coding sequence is TGTGCCAGCAGCTGGACAGACCTCTCCTACGAGCAGTACTTC. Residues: CASSWTDLSYEQYF.

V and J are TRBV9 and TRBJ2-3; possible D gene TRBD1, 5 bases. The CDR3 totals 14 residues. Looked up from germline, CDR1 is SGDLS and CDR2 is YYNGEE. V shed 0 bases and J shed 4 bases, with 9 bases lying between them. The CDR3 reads CASSVGGIADTQYF. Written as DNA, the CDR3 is TGTGCCAGCAGCGTAGGGGGCATCGCAGATACGCAGTATTTT.

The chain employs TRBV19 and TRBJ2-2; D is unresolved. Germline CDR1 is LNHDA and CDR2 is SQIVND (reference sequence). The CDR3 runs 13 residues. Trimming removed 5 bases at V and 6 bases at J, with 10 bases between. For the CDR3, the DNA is TGTGCCAGTAGTGCGTCGGTGGCCGGGGAGCTGTTTTTT. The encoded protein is CASSASVAGELFF.

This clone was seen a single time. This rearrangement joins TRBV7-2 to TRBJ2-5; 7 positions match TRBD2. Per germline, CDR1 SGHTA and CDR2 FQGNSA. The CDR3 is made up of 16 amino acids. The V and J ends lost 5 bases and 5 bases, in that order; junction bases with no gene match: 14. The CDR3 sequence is CASSRGVDPLVETQYF. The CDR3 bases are TGTGCCAGCAGCCGGGGGGTGGACCCCCTCGTGGAGACCCAGTACTTC.

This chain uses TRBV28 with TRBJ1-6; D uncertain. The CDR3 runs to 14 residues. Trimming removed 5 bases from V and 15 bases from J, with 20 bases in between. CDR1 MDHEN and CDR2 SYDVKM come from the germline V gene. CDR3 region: CASSPGDSPVRLHF. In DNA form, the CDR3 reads TGTGCCAGCAGTCCCGGTGACTCCCCCGTACGCCTCCACTTT. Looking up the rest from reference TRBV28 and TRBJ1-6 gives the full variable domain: DVKVTQSSRYLVKRTGEKVFLECVQDMDHENMFWYRQDPGLGLRLIYFSYDVKMKEKGDIPEGYSVSREKKERFSLILESASTNQTSMYLCASSPGDSPVRLHFGNGTRLTVT.

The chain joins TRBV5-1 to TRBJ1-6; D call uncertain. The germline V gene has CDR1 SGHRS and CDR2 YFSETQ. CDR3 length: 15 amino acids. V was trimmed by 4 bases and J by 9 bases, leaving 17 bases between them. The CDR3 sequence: CASSETTSEGSPLHF. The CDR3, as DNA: TGCGCCAGCAGCGAGACGACAAGTGAAGGTTCACCCCTCCACTTT.

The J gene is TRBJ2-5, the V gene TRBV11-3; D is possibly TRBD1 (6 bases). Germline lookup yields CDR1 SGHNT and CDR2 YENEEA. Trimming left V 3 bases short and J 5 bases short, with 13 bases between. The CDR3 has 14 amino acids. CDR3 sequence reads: CASSFTGLGETQYF. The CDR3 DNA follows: TGTGCCAGCAGCTTTACAGGGTTGGGGGAGACCCAGTACTTC.

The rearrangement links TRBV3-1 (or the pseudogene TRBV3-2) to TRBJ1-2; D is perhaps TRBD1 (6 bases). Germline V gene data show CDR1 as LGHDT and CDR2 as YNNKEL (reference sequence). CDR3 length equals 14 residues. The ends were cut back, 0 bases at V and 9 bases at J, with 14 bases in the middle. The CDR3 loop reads CASSQDRGPWSYTF. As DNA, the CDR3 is TGTGCCAGCAGCCAAGACAGGGGCCCCTGGAGCTACACCTTC.

This CDR3 is CASTQTSRLPDEQFF. The CDR3, as DNA: TGTGCCAGCACCCAGACTAGCCGACTACCCGATGAGCAGTTCTTC. The rearrangement uses TRBV9 and TRBJ2-1, with 7 nucleotides matching TRBD2. In germline, CDR1 is SGDLS, CDR2 YYNGEE. CDR3 length: 15 residues. V lost 6 bases, J lost 8 bases, and 14 bases stayed unmatched. Full variable domain (remainder filled in from reference TRBV9 and TRBJ2-1): DSGVTQTPKHLITATGQRVTLRCSPRSGDLSVYWYQQSLDQGLQFLIQYYNGEERAKGNILERFSAQQFPDLHSELNLSSLELGDSALYFCASTQTSRLPDEQFFGPGTRLTVL.

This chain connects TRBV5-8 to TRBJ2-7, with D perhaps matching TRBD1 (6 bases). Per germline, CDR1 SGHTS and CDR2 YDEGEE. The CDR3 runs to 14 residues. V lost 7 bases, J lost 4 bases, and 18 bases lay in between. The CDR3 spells CASRGTGSRYEQYF. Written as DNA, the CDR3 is TGTGCCAGCCGCGGAACAGGGTCAAGATACGAGCAGTACTTC.

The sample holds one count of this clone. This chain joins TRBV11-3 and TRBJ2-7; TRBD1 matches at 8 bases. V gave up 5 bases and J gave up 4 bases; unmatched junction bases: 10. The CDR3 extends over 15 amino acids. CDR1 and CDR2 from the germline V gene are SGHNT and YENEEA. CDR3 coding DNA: TGTGCCAGCAGCGGGGTCAGGGGGCGTGTTTACGAGCAGTACTTC. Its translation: CASSGVRGRVYEQYF.

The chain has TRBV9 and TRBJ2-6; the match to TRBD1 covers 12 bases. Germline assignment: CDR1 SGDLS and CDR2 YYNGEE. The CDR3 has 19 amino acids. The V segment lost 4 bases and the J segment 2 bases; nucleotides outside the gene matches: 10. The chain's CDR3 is CASSLRDRGRFAGANVLTF. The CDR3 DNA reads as TGTGCCAGCAGCCTCCGGGACAGGGGGCGATTTGCTGGGGCCAACGTCCTGACTTTC.

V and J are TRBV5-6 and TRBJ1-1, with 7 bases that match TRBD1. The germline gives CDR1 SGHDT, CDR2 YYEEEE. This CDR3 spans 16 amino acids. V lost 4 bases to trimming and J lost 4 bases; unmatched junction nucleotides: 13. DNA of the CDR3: TGTGCCAGCAGCCCAAGAAGTGACAGGGTTGGCACTGAAGCTTTCTTT. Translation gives CASSPRSDRVGTEAFF.

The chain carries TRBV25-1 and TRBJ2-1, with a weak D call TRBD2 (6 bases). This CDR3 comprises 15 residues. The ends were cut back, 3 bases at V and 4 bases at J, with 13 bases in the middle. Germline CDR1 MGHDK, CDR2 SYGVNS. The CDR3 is CASSDYGGIYNEQFF. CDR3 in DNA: TGTGCCAGCAGTGATTACGGCGGGATTTACAATGAGCAGTTCTTC. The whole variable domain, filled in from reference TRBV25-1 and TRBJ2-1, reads EADIYQTPRYLVIGTGKKITLECSQTMGHDKMYWYQQDPGMELHLIHYSYGVNSTEKGDLSSESTVSRIRTEHFPLTLESARPSHTSQYLCASSDYGGIYNEQFFGPGTRLTVL.

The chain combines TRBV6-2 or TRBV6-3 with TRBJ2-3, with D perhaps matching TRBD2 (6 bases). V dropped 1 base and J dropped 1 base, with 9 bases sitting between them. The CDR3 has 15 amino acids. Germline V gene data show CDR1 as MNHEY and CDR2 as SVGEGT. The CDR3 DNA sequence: TGTGCCAGCAGTTACTTGGCTAGCGGCACAGATACGCAGTATTTT. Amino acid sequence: CASSYLASGTDTQYF.

CDR3 sequence: CASSLDGGNYNEQFF. The CDR3 nucleotides are TGTGCCAGCAGCTTAGATGGCGGGAACTACAATGAGCAGTTCTTC. The rearrangement joins TRBV7-9 to TRBJ2-1; perhaps TRBD2 as D (6 bases). Germline CDR1 and CDR2: SEHNR and FQNEAQ (reference sequence). V lost 1 base, J lost 3 bases, and 10 bases lay in between. The CDR3 is made up of 15 amino acids.

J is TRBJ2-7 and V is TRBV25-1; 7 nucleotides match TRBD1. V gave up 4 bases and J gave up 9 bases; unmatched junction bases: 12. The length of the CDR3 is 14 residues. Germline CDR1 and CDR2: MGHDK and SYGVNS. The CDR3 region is CASSVTGTLGGQYF. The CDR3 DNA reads TGTGCCAGCAGTGTGACAGGGACCCTAGGGGGGCAGTACTTC.